This T cell receptor beta chain was sequenced in a study of brain T cells in children with intractable seizures. Using immunoSEQ multiplex PCR, the repertoire was profiled, and TCRdb retains in-frame clones only, with some absent. This sample carries about 110,000 clones, around 94% of them seen once, and the ten largest clones take 3.5% to 4.5%. Study-level results: Pre-surgery blood may have been undersampled, hiding some clones.

This clone was seen a single time. The antigen remains undetermined. Sequencing was performed on peripheral blood, taken at surgery. This clonotype was sampled from a boy under three years old with hemimegalencephaly and intractable seizures.

The CDR3 here is CSASKAEETQYF. The CDR3, as DNA: TGCAGTGCTAGTAAAGCGGAGGAGACCCAGTACTTC. The chain combines TRBV20-1 with TRBJ2-5; D is perhaps TRBD2 (5 bases). This CDR3 has 12 residues. V gave up 3 bases and J gave up 5 bases, with 10 bases separating them. Germline CDR1 and CDR2: DFQATT and SNEGSKA (reference sequence).